These T cell receptor beta chains were read from a single sample in a study of T-cell reconstitution after alpha-beta-depleted transplantation in children. TCRdb used MiXCR to reprocess the PCR reads, holding one entry per CDR3 protein. The sample shows about 250,000 distinct CDR3 sequences, roughly a quarter of them seen only once. This specimen was PBMCs, mostly from graft donor cells, taken 360 days after TCRalphabeta/CD19-depleted stem cell transplant. These receptors all come from a female patient younger than 10 who had a stem cell transplant for congenital amegakaryocytic thrombocytopenia, so the T cells may come from the graft donor. Each CDR3 is given with its conserved first and last residue. The D gene is left open where the match is weak. Size is omitted from some rows. Given values are once, few, many or a class for expanded clones.

size	J	V	D	DNA	CDR3
few	TRBJ2-2	TRBV7-8	TRBD1	TGTGCCAGCAGCCTCGGGACAGGGCGTAGTGGGGAGCTGTTTTTT	CASSLGTGRSGELFF
.	TRBJ2-3	TRBV19	TRBD2	TGTGCCAGTAGTATCGGCGGGAGGGCGATAGATACGCAGTATTTT	CASSIGGRAIDTQYF
.	TRBJ2-3	TRBV18	.	TGTGCCAGCTCACCCCGGGACGCAGATACGCAGTATTTT	CASSPRDADTQYF
.	TRBJ2-4	TRBV4-3	.	TGCGCCAGCAGCCAAGCCCACAGCGCTGCCAAAAACATTCAGTACTTC	CASSQAHSAAKNIQYF
.	TRBJ2-1	TRBV12-3/TRBV12-4	.	TGTGCCAGCAGACTATCGTGGGGTTACAATGAGCAGTTCTTC	CASRLSWGYNEQFF
.	TRBJ2-7	TRBV29-1	TRBD1	TGCAGCGTTGAGACAGGGGGCTCCGAGCAGTACTTC	CSVETGGSEQYF
.	TRBJ1-3	TRBV18	.	TGTGCCAGCTCACCAAGGCAGCTTCTTTCTGGAAACACCATATATTTT	CASSPRQLLSGNTIYF
few	TRBJ2-6	TRBV20-1	.	TGCAGTGCCCCTGGACCTGGGGCCAACGTCCTGACTTTC	CSAPGPGANVLTF
many	TRBJ2-2	TRBV28	.	TGTGCCAGCAGTTTATCCCCTAGTTTGGCCGGGGAGCTGTTTTTT	CASSLSPSLAGELFF
.	TRBJ1-4	TRBV20-1	.	TGCAGTGCTCGGGATAATAATGAAAAACTGTTTTTT	CSARDNNEKLFF
.	TRBJ1-2	TRBV6-5	.	TGTGCCAGCAGGACCGGGGTCTATGGCTACACCTTC	CASRTGVYGYTF
few	TRBJ1-3	TRBV12-3/TRBV12-4	.	TGTGCCAGCAAACGACAGGTTTACTCTGGAAACACCATATATTTT	CASKRQVYSGNTIYF
few	TRBJ2-3	TRBV7-9	TRBD1	TGTGCCAGCAACGGGGACAGCCTACGCACAGATACGCAGTATTTT	CASNGDSLRTDTQYF
many	TRBJ2-1	TRBV29-1	TRBD2	TGCAGCGTCGGGACTAGCGGGAGCTCCTACAATGAGCAGTTCTTC	CSVGTSGSSYNEQFF
few	TRBJ1-3	TRBV7-9	.	TGTGCCAGCAGCTTAGTTGGATACGTGAGCTCTGGAAACACCATATATTTT	CASSLVGYVSSGNTIYF
few	TRBJ2-5	TRBV20-1	.	TGCAGTGCTAAGACAGGAGGGGAGACCCAGTACTTC	CSAKTGGETQYF
.	TRBJ2-1	TRBV18	TRBD2	TGTGCCAGCTCACCGCAACCAGGAGGGACTAGGGGCGAGCAGTTCTTC	CASSPQPGGTRGEQFF
.	TRBJ2-1	TRBV20-1	TRBD2	TGCAGTGTACCGAGGACTAGCGTCTACAATGAGCAGTTCTTC	CSVPRTSVYNEQFF
.	TRBJ1-5	TRBV7-9	TRBD1	TGTGCCAGCAGCTCCGACAGGGTGATTCAGCCCCAGCATTTT	CASSSDRVIQPQHF
.	TRBJ2-4	TRBV7-2	.	TGTGCCAGCAGCTTAGGGGCAGGGCGTTTTCAGTACTTC	CASSLGAGRFQYF
few	TRBJ2-2	TRBV10-3	.	TGTGCCATCAGTGAGCCGTACTGGGGCACCGGGGAGCTGTTTTTT	CAISEPYWGTGELFF
.	TRBJ2-2	TRBV24-1	.	TGTGCCACCAGTGAGCAACAGGGTTTTTACACCGGGGAGCTGTTTTTT	CATSEQQGFYTGELFF
.	TRBJ1-1	TRBV20-1	.	TGCAGTGCTAGCCCTCAGATGAACACTGAAGCTTTCTTT	CSASPQMNTEAFF
.	TRBJ2-5	TRBV20-1	.	TGCAGTGCTAGATCGCAGGGGGGCGAGACCCAGTACTTC	CSARSQGGETQYF
.	TRBJ1-1	TRBV4-1	.	TGCGCCAGCAGCCAAGTAGCAGGGCACAATGAAGCTTTCTTT	CASSQVAGHNEAFF
few	TRBJ2-7	TRBV20-1	.	TGCAGTGCTAGCATTACAGCGGACCTCTACGAGCAGTACTTC	CSASITADLYEQYF
.	TRBJ2-1	TRBV12-3/TRBV12-4	TRBD2	TGTGCCAGCAGTTTAAGCGGGGGGGCCGATGAGCAGTTCTTC	CASSLSGGADEQFF
few	TRBJ2-1	TRBV6-5	.	TGTGCCAGCAGTTACTCGTACAGCTACAATGAGCAGTTCTTC	CASSYSYSYNEQFF
.	TRBJ2-7	TRBV25-1	.	TGTGCCAGCAGTGAAGGTGGGGGCATAGACGAGCAGTACTTC	CASSEGGGIDEQYF
.	TRBJ1-2	TRBV30	.	TGTGCCTGGAGTGGGGACGGCCAGGGGGGCTACACCTTC	CAWSGDGQGGYTF
.	TRBJ2-1	TRBV4-3	.	TGCGCCAGCAGCCAAGTCTCAAACCTCATAGCCCCCCCACGCGATGAGCAGTTCTTC	CASSQVSNLIAPPRDEQFF
.	TRBJ2-1	TRBV4-3	.	TGCGCCAGCAGCCAAGCATTCCGGAACAATGAGCAGTTCTTC	CASSQAFRNNEQFF
.	TRBJ2-2	TRBV19	TRBD1	TGTGCCAGTAGTATTCCCGACAGGGGGCTAAGCCGGAACACCGGGGAGCTGTTTTTT	CASSIPDRGLSRNTGELFF
.	TRBJ2-3	TRBV4-2	.	TGTGCCAGCAGCCAAACGGCTGGGGCAGATACGCAGTATTTT	CASSQTAGADTQYF
.	TRBJ2-1	TRBV2	TRBD2	TGTGCCAGCAGTCCCGGGACTAGCGGGATTTTCCCCTACAATGAGCAGTTCTTC	CASSPGTSGIFPYNEQFF
.	TRBJ2-7	TRBV4-3	TRBD2	TGCGCCAGCAGCCAAGATCCTCCTAGCGGGAGGTTTAGGTTTGACGAGCAGTACTTC	CASSQDPPSGRFRFDEQYF
.	TRBJ2-1	TRBV7-9	.	TGTGCCAGCAGCTTAGAGACGAGCTCCTACAATGAGCAGTTCTTC	CASSLETSSYNEQFF
.	TRBJ2-7	TRBV13	TRBD2	TGTGCCAGCAGCTTAGTCCCGCTAGCGGGTATTGGTGATATCGAGCAGTACTTC	CASSLVPLAGIGDIEQYF
few	TRBJ2-5	TRBV28	TRBD2	TGTGCCAGCAGTGGAAATAGCGGGGGGGCCGGGGAGACCCAGTACTTC	CASSGNSGGAGETQYF
few	TRBJ2-7	TRBV6-1	TRBD1	TGTGCCAGCAGCCGAGGACAGGGGTCCTACGAGCAGTACTTC	CASSRGQGSYEQYF
.	TRBJ2-2	TRBV30	.	TGTGCCGGGAGACCAGGGGCCGGGGAGCTGTTTTTT	CAGRPGAGELFF
few	TRBJ2-7	TRBV6-1	.	TGTGCCAGCAGTCCTGTCCCGGGAAATCCAAACGAGCAGTACTTC	CASSPVPGNPNEQYF
few	TRBJ1-5	TRBV20-1	TRBD1	TGCAGTGCTAGAGTAGGAGGGGGCGTTCAGCCCCAGCATTTT	CSARVGGGVQPQHF
few	TRBJ1-1	TRBV5-1	.	TGCGCCAGCAGCTTGGGGGGACAACACACTGAAGCTTTCTTT	CASSLGGQHTEAFF
.	TRBJ1-5	TRBV5-8	.	TGTGCCAGCAGCATAGAATTGCGGCAGCCCCAGCATTTT	CASSIELRQPQHF